A selection of T cell receptor beta chains follows, all from one sample in a study of cytomegalovirus exposure and HLA in healthy donors. Measured with immunoSEQ multiplex PCR; TCRdb has only the in-frame clones, and not every one. The sample holds roughly 70,000 clones; roughly 96% are singletons and the top ten take roughly 2.3%. Sequencing was done on a sample of PBMCs. The receptors originated from a young man in good health and CMV-seronegative. Both conserved end residues are part of each CDR3. The D gene is left open where the match is weak. Clone sizes are given selectively: once, few, many, or a class where the clone is expanded.

>TRBJ2-3|.|TRBD1|TRBV7-9
CASRPTGTVSTDTQYF
TGTGCCAGCAGACCTACCGGGACAGTCAGCACAGATACGCAGTATTTT
>TRBJ1-1|.|TRBD1|TRBV7-9
CASSSRDSTNTEAFF
TGTGCCAGCAGCTCCAGGGACAGCACTAACACTGAAGCTTTCTTT
>TRBJ2-5|.|.|TRBV28
CASTSGAQETQYF
TGTGCCAGCACCTCAGGGGCCCAAGAGACCCAGTACTTC
>TRBJ1-3|.|.|TRBV5-4
CASSSGSGNTIYF
TGTGCCAGCAGCTCAGGGTCTGGAAACACCATATATTTT
>TRBJ2-1|.|.|TRBV25-1
CASGDLEQFF
TGTGCCAGCGGGGACTTGGAGCAGTTCTTC
>TRBJ2-5|.|.|TRBV28
CASSGGGGRETQYF
TGTGCCAGCAGCGGCGGCGGAGGGCGAGAGACCCAGTACTTC
>TRBJ1-6|few|.|TRBV27
CASSLRATGSSPLHF
TGTGCCAGCAGTTTACGGGCCACCGGGAGTTCACCCCTCCACTTT
>TRBJ1-4|.|.|TRBV6-5
CASSYSDNNEKLFF
TGTGCCAGCAGTTACTCGGACAATAATGAAAAACTGTTTTTT
>TRBJ1-4|once|.|TRBV5-4
CASSLSAGLGEKLFF
TGTGCCAGCAGCTTGTCAGCAGGGCTTGGTGAAAAACTGTTTTTT
>TRBJ2-1|once|TRBD1|TRBV11-3
CASSPQGQTNEQFF
TGTGCCAGCAGCCCCCAGGGACAGACCAATGAGCAGTTCTTC
>TRBJ1-2|.|TRBD1|TRBV6-1
CASSGTGNPYGYTF
TGTGCCAGCAGCGGGACAGGGAACCCCTATGGCTACACCTTC
>TRBJ1-4|.|.|TRBV28
CASSRGTARKLFF
TGTGCCAGCAGCCGCGGGACGGCTCGAAAACTGTTTTTT
>TRBJ2-1|.|.|TRBV7-6
CASSLGLERYEQFF
TGTGCCAGCAGCTTAGGTTTGGAGCGATATGAGCAGTTCTTC
>TRBJ2-7|.|.|TRBV4-1
CASSQVFMESYEQYF
TGCGCCAGCAGCCAAGTCTTCATGGAGTCCTACGAGCAGTACTTC
>TRBJ2-3|.|.|TRBV11-3
CASSLGLVDTQYF
TGTGCCAGCAGCTTAGGACTCGTAGATACGCAGTATTTT
>TRBJ2-7|.|.|TRBV11-2
CASTLPLVASPLYEQYF
TGTGCCAGCACACTACCATTAGTCGCCAGTCCCCTATACGAGCAGTACTTC
>TRBJ2-5|.|TRBD1|TRBV2
CASRDRGETQYF
TGTGCCAGCCGGGACAGGGGTGAGACCCAGTACTTC
>TRBJ2-2|once|.|TRBV5-1
CASSLIDRELFF
TGCGCCAGCAGCTTGATAGATCGGGAGCTGTTTTTT
>TRBJ2-7|.|.|TRBV5-1
CASSLLAEGYEQYF
TGCGCCAGCAGCTTGTTAGCCGAAGGCTACGAGCAGTACTTC
>TRBJ2-3|.|TRBD2|TRBV5-1
CASSLEAGGGTDTQYF
TGCGCCAGCAGCTTGGAAGCGGGAGGAGGTACAGATACGCAGTATTTT
>TRBJ1-1|.|.|TRBV10-3
CASRDMENTEAFF
TGTGCCTCCAGAGACATGGAGAACACTGAAGCTTTCTTT
>TRBJ2-1|.|TRBD1|TRBV28
CASSSPTGTGIFREQFF
TGTGCCAGCAGTTCTCCTACTGGGACAGGGATATTTCGGGAGCAGTTCTTC
>TRBJ2-1|once|TRBD1|TRBV25-1
CASSSSGTEYNEQFF
TGTGCCAGCAGCTCGTCCGGGACAGAGTACAATGAGCAGTTCTTC
>TRBJ2-3|.|.|TRBV29-1
CSVGRSGYTDTQYF
TGCAGCGTAGGGAGGTCGGGCTACACAGATACGCAGTATTTT
>TRBJ1-1|.|.|TRBV7-8
CASSSDQGTEAFF
TGTGCCAGCAGCTCGGACCAGGGGACTGAAGCTTTCTTT
>TRBJ2-2|.|.|TRBV10-3
CAAQTGQNTGELFF
TGTGCCGCGCAGACAGGCCAGAACACCGGGGAGCTGTTTTTT
>TRBJ2-5|.|.|TRBV5-4
CASSLPEQETQYF
TGTGCCAGCAGCTTGCCAGAACAAGAGACCCAGTACTTC
>TRBJ2-1|once|.|TRBV9
CASSVRSNPYNEQFF
TGTGCCAGCAGCGTACGTAGTAACCCCTACAATGAGCAGTTCTTC